This TCR beta chain stems from a study of T cell repertoires in cytomegalovirus infection. Study in general: Both a matching HLA type and CMV infection were indicated by public TCR beta signatures.

TCRdb redid the calling of the reads with MiXCR, one entry per CDR3 protein. The sample holds some 350,000 distinct CDR3 sequences, less than 20% seen once. Germline assignment: CDR1 MDHEN and CDR2 SYDVKM. Trimming cost V 3 bases and J 2 bases, with 13 bases left between them. The CDR3 extends over 15 amino acids. This clonotype was seen only once. Its specificity is unknown. Regarding the study as a whole: The ex vivo response was dominated by HLA-C-restricted CMV-specific TCR beta clonotypes. The study identified carriers of CMV plus the relevant HLA from cumulative public TCR beta family frequency.

The rearrangement uses TRBV28 and TRBJ2-5; D perhaps matches TRBD2 (6 bases). The sequenced sample was PBMCs. This clonotype was sampled from a human donor in good health (CMV status not recorded). Some clones in this sample may be carry-over from other donors' samples. CDR3 amino acids: CASSFYRDSQETQYF. The CDR3 DNA follows: TGTGCCAGCAGTTTCTACCGGGACTCACAAGAGACCCAGTACTTC.